The 26 T cell receptor beta chains in this list originate from one sample, sequenced in a study of PD-1 blockade in classical Hodgkin lymphoma. The sample's time point: cycle 4 day 1 (C4D1), after 5 to 7 weeks of nivolumab. The patients all showed relapse after autologous stem cell transplantation, while their brentuximab vedotin exposure varied. Repertoires were generated with immunoSEQ multiplex PCR, while TCRdb's copy carries only in-frame clones and drops some. The sample contains some 93,000 clones, over 75% of which appear only once. The sample here was peripheral blood mononuclear cells (PBMCs), taken before the fourth cycle of nivolumab. These receptors were obtained from a human donor with classical Hodgkin lymphoma.

The table lists this clone with a few counts. The CDR3 is CASSLGQTKEAFF. DNA of the CDR3: TGTGCCAGCAGCCTCGGACAGACAAAGGAAGCTTTCTTT. The J gene is TRBJ1-1, the V gene TRBV7-9, with D possibly matching TRBD1 (6 bases). The germline gives CDR1 SEHNR, CDR2 FQNEAQ (reference sequence). V lost 5 bases, J lost 8 bases, and 15 bases lay in between. The CDR3 contains 13 residues.

The genes are TRBV6-5 and TRBJ1-2; a weak D match, TRBD1 (6 bases). Germline CDR1 reads MNHEY; CDR2 reads SVGAGI. V lost 2 bases and J 4 bases, leaving 11 bases between the germline ends. The CDR3 spans 14 residues. CDR3: CASSYHSGVYGYTF. CDR3 DNA: TGTGCCAGCAGTTACCATTCAGGGGTCTATGGCTACACCTTC.

This chain uses TRBV4-1 with TRBJ1-5; 12 nucleotides line up with TRBD1. CDR1 and CDR2 from the germline V gene are MGHRA and YSYEKL. With 1 base clipped from V and 5 bases from J, the junction kept 12 bases outside the gene matches. CDR3 length equals 19 residues. The CDR3 spells CASSQVLSGQGARDQPQHF. The CDR3 DNA reads as TGCGCCAGCAGCCAAGTACTGTCGGGACAGGGGGCCCGGGATCAGCCCCAGCATTTT.

This chain links TRBV6-6 with TRBJ1-3; TRBD1 agrees at 7 bases. Trimming removed 4 bases from V and 4 bases from J; junction bases left unmatched: 1. Germline values: CDR1 MNHNY, CDR2 SVGAGI (reference sequence). CDR3 length: 13 amino acids. The CDR3 DNA reads TGTGCCAGCAGTTGGGGACAGGGAAACACCATATATTTT. Its protein product is CASSWGQGNTIYF.

The chain is built from TRBV15 and TRBJ2-7; maybe TRBD2 (6 bases). Trimming took off 5 bases at V and 0 bases at J, with 14 bases between the two ends. The length of the CDR3 is 15 residues. Germline V CDR1 and CDR2: LNHNV, YYDKDF (reference sequence). CDR3 DNA sequence: TGTGCCACCAGCCGGCGGGACGGGAGCTCCTACGAGCAGTACTTC. This translates into CATSRRDGSSYEQYF.

The sample holds a few counts of this clone. The chain is built from TRBV7-9 and TRBJ1-1; no clear D. The V gene's germline CDR1 is SEHNR and CDR2 FQNEAQ (reference sequence). V lost 7 bases to trimming and J lost 5 bases, with 14 bases between them. The CDR3 is 13 residues long. The CDR3 DNA sequence: TGTGCCAGCACCCCTGTCCCGGGGACTGAAGCTTTCTTT. Translation: CASTPVPGTEAFF.

The chain has TRBV27 and TRBJ2-1; 10 positions agree with TRBD2. CDR1 and CDR2 from the germline V gene are MNHEY and SMNVEV (reference sequence). The CDR3 runs to 17 residues. J lost 0 bases, V lost 3 bases, and 5 bases had no gene match. CDR3 in amino acids: CASSFFGLAASYNEQFF. The CDR3 bases are TGTGCCAGCAGTTTTTTCGGACTAGCGGCCTCCTACAATGAGCAGTTCTTC.

This chain uses TRBV18 with TRBJ2-6; 8 nucleotides match TRBD2. CDR3 length: 19 residues. Germline CDR1 reads KGHSH; CDR2 reads LQKENI. Unmatched junction bases numbered 7, after V lost 0 bases and J lost 0 bases. CDR3 sequence: CASSPPSGGSSSGANVLTF. The CDR3 DNA is TGTGCCAGCTCACCACCGAGCGGGGGCTCTAGCTCTGGGGCCAACGTCCTGACTTTC.

The chain recombines TRBV28 with TRBJ2-5, with D uncertain. From germline, CDR1 is MDHEN and CDR2 SYDVKM. Trimming took off 3 bases at V and 2 bases at J, with 10 bases between the two ends. This CDR3 is built from 14 residues. The CDR3 spells CASSFDGRQETQYF. The DNA of the CDR3 is TGTGCCAGCAGTTTCGACGGCAGACAAGAGACCCAGTACTTC. Together with reference TRBV28 and TRBJ2-5, the CDR3 gives the full variable domain: DVKVTQSSRYLVKRTGEKVFLECVQDMDHENMFWYRQDPGLGLRLIYFSYDVKMKEKGDIPEGYSVSREKKERFSLILESASTNQTSMYLCASSFDGRQETQYFGPGTRLLVL.

This chain uses TRBV5-4 with TRBJ1-1, with D hard to call. Trimming stripped 2 bases from V and 4 bases from J, with 9 bases between. The CDR3 is 13 residues long. CDR1 is SGHNT, CDR2 YYREEE, per germline (reference sequence). DNA for the CDR3: TGTGCCAGCAGCTTCCCGGGAGGCACTGAAGCTTTCTTT. Its protein is CASSFPGGTEAFF.

V usage is TRBV27 and J usage is TRBJ2-5; D is perhaps TRBD2 (6 bases). CDR1 MNHEY and CDR2 SMNVEV come from the germline V gene (reference sequence). CDR3 size: 13 residues. V lost 6 bases to trimming and J lost 5 bases, with 13 bases between them. CDR3 DNA: TGTGCCAGCAGGGCTAGTGGGGGGGAGACCCAGTACTTC. It yields the protein CASRASGGETQYF.

This clone has only one observation. V and J are TRBV5-1 and TRBJ2-3; TRBD2 matches at 13 bases. Germline loops: CDR1 SGHRS, CDR2 YFSETQ. V trimming: 4 bases; J trimming: 0 bases; junction bases outside the gene matches: 11. The length of the CDR3 is 19 residues. The CDR3 DNA reads as TGCGCCAGCAGCCCCGGACTAGCGGGGGTGGGCATTAGCACAGATACGCAGTATTTT. As protein: CASSPGLAGVGISTDTQYF.

The rearrangement links TRBV12-5 to TRBJ1-2, with 8 bases identical to TRBD1. Germline V gives CDR1 LGHNT, CDR2 FRNRAP. This CDR3 comprises 18 residues. Trimming removed 3 bases from V and 0 bases from J; junction bases left unmatched: 12. CDR3 nucleotide sequence: TGTGCTAGTGGTTTAGGCCCCCGACAGGGGCAAACTAACTATGGCTACACCTTC. It specifies CASGLGPRQGQTNYGYTF.

The chain combines TRBV2 with TRBJ2-7, with D tentatively TRBD1 (6 bases). In germline, CDR1 is SNHLY, CDR2 FYNNEI. The CDR3 sequence is 14 residues long. Trimming cost V 1 base and J 0 bases, with 7 bases left between them. As DNA, the CDR3 is TGTGCCAGCAGTGAAGACAGGGCCTCCTACGAGCAGTACTTC. Amino acids: CASSEDRASYEQYF.

The chain recombines TRBV7-2 with TRBJ1-4; D is undetermined. V was shortened by 1 base and J by 4 bases, with 10 bases between the two germline ends. Germline V CDR1 and CDR2: SGHTA, FQGNSA. The CDR3 length is 15 residues. CDR3 DNA: TGTGCCAGCAGCTTAGAGGTACAGCATAATGAAAAACTGTTTTTT. Its protein is CASSLEVQHNEKLFF.

The rearrangement uses TRBV6-1 and TRBJ2-7; the D is unclear. This CDR3 has 13 residues. Trimming removed 4 bases from V and 3 bases from J, with 10 bases in between. The V gene's germline CDR1 is MNHNS and CDR2 SASEGT. CDR3 DNA sequence: TGTGCCAGCAGTGTTCGGGCCCTCTACGAGCAGTACTTC. Protein: CASSVRALYEQYF.

This clone has more than one count but fewer than ten. The chain links TRBV4-3 to TRBJ1-1; D possibly corresponds to TRBD1 (6 bases). The CDR3 sequence is 13 residues long. V gave up 4 bases and J gave up 11 bases, with 17 bases separating them. CDR1 is LGHNA, CDR2 YSLEER, per germline. The CDR3 nucleotides are TGCGCCAGCAGCCCGTTGACAGGAATCGAGGCTTTCTTT. Its protein is CASSPLTGIEAFF.

This clone showed up just once. The chain links TRBV9 to TRBJ2-7; a possible D gene is TRBD1 (5 bases). V lost 0 bases to trimming and J lost 4 bases, with 14 bases between them. The length of the CDR3 is 15 residues. Per germline, CDR1 SGDLS and CDR2 YYNGEE. The CDR3 loop reads CASSVGATERYEQYF. The DNA of the CDR3 is TGTGCCAGCAGCGTAGGGGCGACAGAAAGGTACGAGCAGTACTTC.

The rearrangement uses TRBV4-1 and TRBJ1-1; D remains ambiguous. V was clipped by 0 bases and J by 0 bases, with 17 bases between them. The germline V gene has CDR1 MGHRA and CDR2 YSYEKL. The CDR3 spans 18 residues. CDR3 bases: TGCGCCAGCAGCCAAGATACTCAATTACTGAGTTTGAACACTGAAGCTTTCTTT. Translated, it gives CASSQDTQLLSLNTEAFF.

This clone showed up just once. V and J are TRBV13 and TRBJ2-5; maybe TRBD1 (6 bases). The CDR3 is made up of 14 amino acids. The V gene's germline CDR1 is PRHDT and CDR2 FYEKMQ (reference sequence). V lost 5 bases and J lost 5, with 15 bases in between. The DNA for the CDR3 is TGTGCCAGCAGCCGACCCAACAGGGCCGAGACCCAGTACTTC. Its protein is CASSRPNRAETQYF.

V is TRBV10-3 and J is TRBJ2-1; D is unclear. The CDR3 spans 13 residues. Per the germline V gene, CDR1 is ENHRY and CDR2 is SYGVKD. Trimming took off 2 bases at V and 8 bases at J, with 10 bases between the two ends. CDR3 sequence reads: CAISETVEDEQFF. CDR3 bases: TGTGCCATCAGTGAGACAGTTGAGGATGAGCAGTTCTTC.

This chain uses TRBV2 with TRBJ1-1; unclear D gene. V lost 3 bases and J lost 6, with 8 bases in between. Germline CDR1 reads SNHLY; CDR2 reads FYNNEI. This CDR3 is built from 12 residues. In nucleotides, the CDR3 is TGTGCCAGCAGTGACGGCCTTCCTGAAGCTTTCTTT. It yields the protein CASSDGLPEAFF. Combining the CDR3 with reference TRBV2 and TRBJ1-1 gives the whole variable domain EPEVTQTPSHQVTQMGQEVILRCVPISNHLYFYWYRQILGQKVEFLVSFYNNEISEKSEIFDDQFSVERPDGSNFTLKIRSTKLEDSAMYFCASSDGLPEAFFGQGTRLTVV.

This chain links TRBV5-1 with TRBJ2-3; D ambiguous. Germline V lookup: CDR1 SGHRS, CDR2 YFSETQ. The CDR3 runs 15 residues. Trimming removed 0 bases from V and 2 bases from J, with 10 bases in between. This chain's CDR3 is CASSLAVTNTDTQYF. CDR3 coding DNA: TGCGCCAGCAGCTTGGCAGTGACCAACACAGATACGCAGTATTTT.

This chain joins TRBV19 and TRBJ2-1; D is perhaps TRBD2 (7 bases). Germline V gene data show CDR1 as LNHDA and CDR2 as SQIVND (reference sequence). Trimming stripped 9 bases from V and 6 bases from J, with 21 bases between. This CDR3 is built from 15 residues. The CDR3: CASNPVGGVFNEQFF. The CDR3 DNA sequence: TGTGCCAGCAACCCCGTAGGGGGGGTTTTCAATGAGCAGTTCTTC.

The rearrangement joins TRBV2 to TRBJ2-2; D might be TRBD2 (6 bases). The CDR3 extends over 16 amino acids. Per germline, CDR1 SNHLY and CDR2 FYNNEI. Trimming shortened V by 7 bases and J by 1 base, and 16 bases separated the two germline ends. The DNA of the CDR3 is TGTGCCAGCATCACGACTAGATGGGGGAACACCGGGGAGCTGTTTTTT. Its protein is CASITTRWGNTGELFF.

The gene calls are TRBV6-5 and TRBJ2-7; D is unclear. In germline, CDR1 is MNHEY, CDR2 SVGAGI. CDR3 size: 14 residues. The V end lost 7 bases, the J end lost 4 bases, and 17 bases lay between the germline ends. CDR3 sequence: CASKSSRGAYEQYF. CDR3 in DNA: TGTGCCAGCAAGTCCAGCCGAGGCGCTTACGAGCAGTACTTC.